This TCR beta chain was recorded in a study of neurological immune-mediated disorders. With 10-nucleotide random UMIs included, cDNA was synthesized by 5'RACE. In every sequencing run, more than 200 million TCR-beta sequences were generated from 15-18 subjects. Using its own MiXCR run on the 5' RACE reads, TCRdb lists one record per CDR3 protein. The sample includes 43,000 or so distinct CDR3 sequences, around an eighth of them seen just once. Time point here: longitudinal time-point 3. Preparation of the unsorted libraries drew on 2 million PBMCs stored at -80 C. The V gene's germline CDR1 is SGHTA and CDR2 FQGNSA. Trimming took off 5 bases at V and 0 bases at J, with 8 bases between the two ends. The CDR3 covers 14 residues. Study-level points and caveats: No sharing of CDR3 amino acid sequences was observed among expanded clones across subjects, suggesting private repertoires in all groups.

There are many counts of this clonotype. The antigen is unknown. This sequence originates from a young man in good health. The source material was PBMCs. The V and J genes are TRBV7-2 and TRBJ1-5; maybe TRBD1 (6 bases). In nucleotides, the CDR3 is TGTGCCAGCAGCAAACAGGGTAGCAATCAGCCCCAGCATTTT. It translates to CASSKQGSNQPQHF.